This is a list of T cell receptor beta chains from one sample in a study of tumor-infiltrating lymphocytes in localized non-small cell lung cancer. Sequencing used immunoSEQ multiplex PCR; TCRdb keeps in-frame clones, though not all of them. The sample records around 17,000 clones, more than 60% being singletons. The sequenced sample was lung tumor tissue. The source is a human donor with non-small cell lung cancer. The CDR3 runs from the conserved cysteine through the conserved F or W. The D gene is left open where the match is weak. The size of a clone is reported for some rows only, either as once, few or many, or as a class for expanded clones.

j_gene	v_gene	d_gene	abundance	CDR3nt	CDR3aa
TRBJ2-5	TRBV30	TRBD2	few	TGTGCCTGGACCTTGGGGGGGGGAGAGACCCAGTACTTC	CAWTLGGGETQYF
TRBJ1-5	TRBV4-3	.	once	TGCGCCAGCAGCCAAGTTCAAGGGTTTGGGCCCCAGCATTTT	CASSQVQGFGPQHF
TRBJ2-1	TRBV27	TRBD1	.	TGTGCCAGCAGTAAAGCACGGGGACAGGGGAACAATGAGCAGTTCTTC	CASSKARGQGNNEQFF
TRBJ2-5	TRBV7-9	.	once	TGTGCCAGCAGCTCTCGAGTCAGGAGTAAGGAGACCCAGTACTTC	CASSSRVRSKETQYF
TRBJ1-2	TRBV2	TRBD1	.	TGTGCCAGCAGTCCGGGCCGGACAGGCTATGGCTACACCTTC	CASSPGRTGYGYTF
TRBJ1-5	TRBV6-6	TRBD1	.	TGTGCCAGCAGTTACGCCCGGGACAGGGCTCAGCCCCAGCATTTT	CASSYARDRAQPQHF
TRBJ2-7	TRBV5-1	TRBD2	.	TGCGCCAGCAGCTTGTCGACTAGCGGAACCTACGAGCAGTACTTC	CASSLSTSGTYEQYF
TRBJ1-1	TRBV30	.	.	TGTGCCTGGAGTCGGACAGTCGATTCTGAAGCTTTCTTT	CAWSRTVDSEAFF
TRBJ2-3	TRBV5-1	.	.	TGCGCCAGCAGCTTGGCCGACGATACGCAGTATTTT	CASSLADDTQYF
TRBJ1-2	TRBV10-3	.	.	TGTGCCATCAGGGGGGGACCTCTAGGCTACACCTTC	CAIRGGPLGYTF
TRBJ2-1	TRBV6-4	TRBD2	.	TGTGCCAGCAGTGACTCAACTAGCGGGAGGACTGATGAGCAGTTCTTC	CASSDSTSGRTDEQFF
TRBJ1-5	TRBV19	.	.	TGTGCCAGTAGTATAGGGCCCGGACCGACCAATCAGCCCCAGCATTTT	CASSIGPGPTNQPQHF
TRBJ2-7	TRBV28	TRBD1	.	TGTGCCAGCGTACAATACAGGGGGCGCCGTAGGGACGAGCAGTACTTC	CASVQYRGRRRDEQYF
TRBJ2-1	TRBV10-3	TRBD2	.	TGTGCCATCAGTGAGTCGGGGACTAGCGGGATCGATGAGCAGTTCTTC	CAISESGTSGIDEQFF
TRBJ2-7	TRBV4-1	.	medium-sized	TGCGCCAGCAACATGGAACAGAAAGAATCCTACGAGCAGTACTTC	CASNMEQKESYEQYF
TRBJ1-2	TRBV4-3	.	.	TGCGCCAGCAGCCAGACGGCTAACTATGGCTACACCTTC	CASSQTANYGYTF
TRBJ2-7	TRBV11-2	.	.	TGTGCCAGCAGCTATAGGGGGACGGAGACGTACTTC	CASSYRGTETYF
TRBJ2-5	TRBV19	TRBD1	.	TGTGCCAGTAGTCCAGGGACAGGGTGGGGAGAGACCCAGTACTTC	CASSPGTGWGETQYF
TRBJ2-3	TRBV28	.	.	TGTGCCAGCAGTCCCCCCTTTGGGGGGCGCGGAGATACGCAGTATTTT	CASSPPFGGRGDTQYF
TRBJ2-5	TRBV11-1	TRBD2	.	TGTGCCAGCAGCTTAGGAGGAGCGGGAGCGATACTTCTAGAGACCCAGTACTTC	CASSLGGAGAILLETQYF
TRBJ2-3	TRBV28	TRBD2	.	TGTGCCAGCAGTTTAAGGCGGGAGGTGGGCACAGATACGCAGTATTTT	CASSLRREVGTDTQYF
TRBJ2-1	TRBV10-1	TRBD2	.	TGCGCCAGCAGTGAGTCCTTAAGCGGGGAAAGGGATGAGCAGTTCTTC	CASSESLSGERDEQFF
TRBJ2-2	TRBV6-1	.	.	TGTGCCAGCAGTGCCCCGACGGGGGCTAATTTCGGGGAGCTGTTTTTT	CASSAPTGANFGELFF
TRBJ2-3	TRBV7-2	TRBD2	.	TGTGCCAGCAGTCCCAGCGGGGGAACAGATACGCAGTATTTT	CASSPSGGTDTQYF
TRBJ2-7	TRBV6-8	TRBD1	.	TGTGCCAGCAGCCCATGGGGACAGGGGGCCCACGAGCAGTACTTC	CASSPWGQGAHEQYF